This record looks at one T cell receptor beta chain sequence and its context. As yet, its antigen is unknown. Reverse transcribed after extraction, RNA yielded cDNA as the sequencing template. Using immunoSEQ multiplex PCR, the repertoire was profiled, and TCRdb retains in-frame clones only, with some absent. The sample lists about 190,000 clones, roughly 60% occurring once. Noted treatment: oral pan-JAK inhibitor, 5-10 mg twice daily. Alopecia areata patients provided lesional scalp punch biopsies and peripheral blood, both collected for the study. This sample was taken from a study of CD8+ T cells in alopecia areata. About the research overall: For 6 to 18 months, tofacitinib was taken, and 6 months off drug followed.

Study-wide results and limits: Patients displayed less clarity in TCR sharing than mice, a finding possibly related to HLA.

Trimming left V 5 bases short and J 0 bases short, with 16 bases between. This CDR3 region has 16 residues. The germline gives CDR1 GTSNPN, CDR2 SVGIG (reference sequence). This sequence originates from a human donor with alopecia areata. V usage is TRBV30 and J usage is TRBJ1-4; D remains unclear. Specimen: CD4+ T cells sorted from blood, collected at week 24, from a patient treated with tofacitinib. The CDR3 protein is CAWEKRGGATNEKLFF. The CDR3 nucleotides read TGTGCCTGGGAAAAGAGAGGAGGAGCAACTAATGAAAAACTGTTTTTT.